Sequencing of this T cell receptor (beta chain) was carried out in a study of cytomegalovirus exposure and HLA in healthy donors. Germline values: CDR1 GTSNPN, CDR2 SVGIG (reference sequence). The V end lost 0 bases, the J end lost 7 bases, and 7 bases lay between the germline ends. This CDR3 is 12 amino acids long. With respect to this clone: Its target is unknown.

TCRdb's table, derived via immunoSEQ multiplex PCR, lists solely in-frame clones and lacks some. The data hold under 250,000 clones, with over 65% observed a single time. Study-level points and caveats: Generally TCR sequences proved uncommon, though certain public TCRs appeared in numerous donors.

The clonotype was recovered from a woman aged 18-29 years in good health and CMV-seronegative. Sequenced input: PBMCs. The J gene is TRBJ2-1, the V gene TRBV30, with D perhaps matching TRBD2 (5 bases). The CDR3 DNA sequence: TGTGCCTGGAGTGTACTAGGTAATGAGCAGTTCTTC. Translating gives CAWSVLGNEQFF.